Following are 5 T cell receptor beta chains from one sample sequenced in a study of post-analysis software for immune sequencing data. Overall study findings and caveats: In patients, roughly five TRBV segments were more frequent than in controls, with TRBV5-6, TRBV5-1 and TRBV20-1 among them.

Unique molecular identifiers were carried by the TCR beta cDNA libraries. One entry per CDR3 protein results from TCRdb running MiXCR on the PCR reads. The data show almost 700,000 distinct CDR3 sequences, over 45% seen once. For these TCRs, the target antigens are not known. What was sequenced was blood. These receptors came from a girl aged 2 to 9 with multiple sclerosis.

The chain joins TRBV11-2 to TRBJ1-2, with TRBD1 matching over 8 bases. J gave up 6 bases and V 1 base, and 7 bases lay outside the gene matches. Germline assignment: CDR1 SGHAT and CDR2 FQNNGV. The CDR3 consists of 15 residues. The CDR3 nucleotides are TGTGCCAGCAGCTTAGGCCGGGGACAGGCCGATGGCTACACCTTC. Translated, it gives CASSLGRGQADGYTF. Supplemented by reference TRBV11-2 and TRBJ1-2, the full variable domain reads EAGVAQSPRYKIIEKRQSVAFWCNPISGHATLYWYQQILGQGPKLLIQFQNNGVVDDSQLPKDRFSAERLKGVDSTLKIQPAKLEDSAVYLCASSLGRGQADGYTFGSGTRLTVV.

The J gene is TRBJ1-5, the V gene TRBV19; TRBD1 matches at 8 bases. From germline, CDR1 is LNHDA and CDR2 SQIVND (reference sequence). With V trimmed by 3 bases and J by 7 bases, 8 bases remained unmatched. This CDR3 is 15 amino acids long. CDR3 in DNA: TGTGCCAGTAGTATCGGACAGGGAGCGGGGCAGCCCCAGCATTTT. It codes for CASSIGQGAGQPQHF.

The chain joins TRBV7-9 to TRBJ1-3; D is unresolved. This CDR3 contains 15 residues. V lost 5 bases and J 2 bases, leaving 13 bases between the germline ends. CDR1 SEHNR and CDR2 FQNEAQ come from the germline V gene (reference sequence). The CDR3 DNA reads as TGTGCCAGCAGCCCTCGGGGAGTGGCTGGAAACACCATATATTTT. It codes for CASSPRGVAGNTIYF.

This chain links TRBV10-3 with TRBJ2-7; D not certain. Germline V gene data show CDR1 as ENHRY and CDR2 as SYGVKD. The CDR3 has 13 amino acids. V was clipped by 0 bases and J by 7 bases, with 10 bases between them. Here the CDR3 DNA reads TGTGCCATCAGTGAGTCAAGCGAAGGAGAGCAGTACTTC. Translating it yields CAISESSEGEQYF.

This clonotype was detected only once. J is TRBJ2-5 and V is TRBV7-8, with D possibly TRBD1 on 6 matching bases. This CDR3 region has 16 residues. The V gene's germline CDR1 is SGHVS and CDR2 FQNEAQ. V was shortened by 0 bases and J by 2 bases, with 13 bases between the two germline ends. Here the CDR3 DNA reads TGTGCCAGCAGCTTAGCGATTGGACAGCGTCAAGAGACCCAGTACTTC. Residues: CASSLAIGQRQETQYF.